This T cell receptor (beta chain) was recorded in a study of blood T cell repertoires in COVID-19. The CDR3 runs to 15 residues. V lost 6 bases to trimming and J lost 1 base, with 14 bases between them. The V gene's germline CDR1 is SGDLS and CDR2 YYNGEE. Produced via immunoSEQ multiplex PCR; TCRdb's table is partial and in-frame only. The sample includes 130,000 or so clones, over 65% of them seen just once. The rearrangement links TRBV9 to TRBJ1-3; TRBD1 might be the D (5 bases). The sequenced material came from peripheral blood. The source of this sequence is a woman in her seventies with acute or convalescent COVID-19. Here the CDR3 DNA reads TGTGCCAGCACCGGGGGGGGACTTTCTGGAAACACCATATATTTT. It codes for CASTGGGLSGNTIYF.